This T cell receptor beta chain is drawn from a study of shared clonotypes between healthy human individuals (dated by TCRdb to 2020 to 2021). Study-level background: A couple of women and three men aged 18 to 49 years were included in the cohort. Libraries were prepared and TCR repertoires were sequenced by different laboratories using diverse techniques, in order to increase sequencing depth and limit assay-specific biases. The study deeply sequenced blood TCR repertoires of about five healthy adults to estimate repertoire size and the extent of clonotype sharing between individuals. For each donor, three plates each were used for CD4 naive and CD4 memory, two plates were used for CD8 naive, and one plate was used for CD8 memory. Per donor, leukapheresis produced somewhere between about 0.94 and 9 billion PBMCs. The paper's findings and limits, for the study overall: When a handful of donors were compared, the shared fraction of clonotypes was 5% to 6.5% for naive CD4, 3.5% for naive CD8, 2.3% for memory CD4, and around 0.37% for memory CD8. Because the study included only a small number of donors, the genetic and exposure-history diversity represented was limited. Pairwise subsampling indicated that sequencing depth was expected to affect the degree of clonotype sharing among donors. Clonotypes shared by all four sorted-subset donors showed higher generation probabilities than non-shared clonotypes. Naive subsets generally had larger estimated clonotype richness than memory subsets. Only blood was sampled, and tissue TCR repertoires likely differ from those in blood. Rarefaction of sorted-subset datasets indicated incomplete sequencing despite the large sequencing depth.

Using the deep immunoSEQ assay, multiplex PCR amplified TCR CDR3 regions from genomic DNA. Extracted genomic DNA from each cell subset was distributed evenly across all wells of several immunoSEQ 96-well plates, and each plate was treated as a replicate. For sorted subsets, each replicate PCR was loaded with 200 ng genomic DNA, equivalent to approximately 27,000 T cell genomes. Purified libraries were quantified with a Qubit 3.0 fluorometer, sized on a Bioanalyzer 2100, and re-quantified with the KAPA Library Quantification kit. Each immunoSEQ 96-well plate was sequenced on its own single-read 150-cycle Illumina NextSeq 550 flow cell. Per the source publication's procedure: The immunoSEQ output contained only junctional sequences without quality scores, so filtering could not match that applied to full-length reads. To assign V/J genes and CDR3, sequences were annotated against IMGT germline references using PyIR, a Python wrapper for IgBLAST v1.9. Any read was removed if the V/J assignment was weak (E-value above 1e-6), the CDR3 was missing, or the read contained stop codons, out-of-frame junctions, or ambiguous translated residues. V3J clonotypes were defined by identical inferred V gene, J gene, and CDR3 amino acid sequence. To compute the percentage overlap between repertoires, the number of shared unique clonotypes was divided by the size of the smaller repertoire. Richness of each repertoire was evaluated using RTK rarefaction, the Chao1 estimator, and Recon v2.1 estimates of unobserved clonotypes. Generation probabilities were computed with OLGA for all TCRbeta clonotypes obtained by the gDNA method from several donors. TCRdb mirrors the immuneACCESS table, restricted to in-frame sequences. Some clones are absent from its copies; in checked studies, under half trace to an unresolved V gene, and the reason for the others is unknown. The V and J calls and clone size are taken from that table; D and trimming were inferred from the DNA. Present in this sample are about 1 million clones, 60% to 80% of which were seen just once. Approximately 1.5% of the sample belongs to the ten largest clones.

This clone has just a few counts. Its antigen is currently not known. Per-base qualities were not stored, and no clone one base away is much larger. Donors were healthy HIV-negative adults with no recently reported acute infections or vaccinations. Every donor was a Caucasian adult living in Nashville, Tennessee, USA. CD4+ T cells were enriched by magnetic negative selection, after which naive cells were positively selected on CD45RA and the negative fraction was taken as the memory subset. Blood was obtained by leukapheresis, after which PBMCs were separated by Ficoll-Histopaque density gradient centrifugation and cryopreserved in liquid nitrogen vapor phase. Purity and quantity of every magnetically sorted T cell population were checked by analytical flow cytometry. Genomic DNA was isolated from every sorted fraction and measured by UV absorbance on a Nanodrop 2000c. The source material was memory CD4+ T cells sorted from blood. Per the publication, the cell subset or site label means: CD45RA-negative fraction. The origin of this receptor is a man between 18 and 29 years old in good health.

The DNA reads as follows: TGTGCCTGGAATAGGGCAGGACCCTCTGGAAACACCATATATTTT. It encodes CAWNRAGPSGNTIYF. The rearranged chain carries TRBV30 and TRBJ1-3; the D gene cannot be resolved reliably. There are 15 amino acids in the CDR3, from cysteine to phenylalanine inclusive. Of all the DNA, just the CDR3 is kept, 45 bases in frame from base 1. The germline V gene (reference sequence) supplies CDR1 GTSNPN and CDR2 SVGIG. V is reduced by 4 bases and J by 0 bases, leaving a spacing of 13 bases between them.